The 7 T cell receptor beta chains below come from one sample, sequenced in a study of technical replicates of blood from a few donors. Repertoires were generated with immunoSEQ multiplex PCR, while TCRdb's copy carries only in-frame clones and drops some. The sample has some 64,000 clones, more than 95% seen once. Sequencing was done on a sample of T cells isolated from PBMCs. These receptors were obtained from a human donor in good health.

The chain carries TRBV5-1 and TRBJ1-6; weak D call: TRBD1 (6 bases). The V end lost 0 bases, the J end lost 7 bases, and 11 bases lay between the germline ends. The CDR3 covers 15 residues. Germline CDR1 is SGHRS and CDR2 is YFSETQ. The CDR3 here is CASSLVGQPNSPLHF. Here the CDR3 DNA reads TGCGCCAGCAGCTTGGTTGGACAGCCCAATTCACCCCTCCACTTT.

The chain has TRBV6-1 and TRBJ1-5, with D possibly TRBD1 on 6 matching bases. The CDR3 runs 16 residues. The V gene's germline CDR1 is MNHNS and CDR2 SASEGT. The V end was cut by 4 bases, the J end by 1 base, with 14 bases between. The CDR3 bases are TGTGCCAGCAGTGCGGGACAAAGGGGGAGCAATCAGCCCCAGCATTTT. The encoded protein is CASSAGQRGSNQPQHF.

The chain is built from TRBV5-1 and TRBJ2-7; possibly TRBD2 for D (5 bases). Trimming shortened V by 3 bases and J by 3 bases, and 7 bases separated the two germline ends. The CDR3 loop spans 12 amino acids. Germline V gives CDR1 SGHRS, CDR2 YFSETQ. The CDR3, as DNA: TGCGCCAGCAGCTCCGGGAACTACGAGCAGTACTTC. It yields the protein CASSSGNYEQYF.

The V gene is TRBV5-1, the J gene TRBJ2-3; D is possibly TRBD1 (5 bases). This CDR3 spans 16 amino acids. CDR1 is SGHRS, CDR2 YFSETQ, per germline. The germline V and J ends were trimmed by 0 bases and 2 bases, with 13 bases remaining between them. CDR3 region: CASSLEGVVSTDTQYF. The CDR3, as DNA: TGCGCCAGCAGCTTGGAAGGGGTAGTTTCCACAGATACGCAGTATTTT.

The J gene is TRBJ2-2, the V gene TRBV9, with D maybe TRBD2 (6 bases). Trimming shortened V by 0 bases and J by 5 bases, and 20 bases separated the two germline ends. Germline CDR1 reads SGDLS; CDR2 reads YYNGEE. This CDR3 contains 18 residues. The CDR3 region has the DNA TGTGCCAGCAGCGTAGAAGTAGTTGTTAGCGGACATACCGGGGAGCTGTTTTTT. Amino acid sequence: CASSVEVVVSGHTGELFF.

This chain links TRBV5-1 with TRBJ2-7; possible D gene TRBD2, 5 bases. The length of the CDR3 is 15 residues. Germline lookup yields CDR1 SGHRS and CDR2 YFSETQ. V was cut by 1 base and J by 4 bases, with 15 bases left in between. The CDR3, as DNA: TGCGCCAGCAGCTTGAGTTCGGGAAGCGGTTACGAGCAGTACTTC. This codes for CASSLSSGSGYEQYF.

This clone appeared once. The CDR3: CASSLWEGRNNQPQHF. As DNA, the CDR3 is TGTGCCAGCAGCTTATGGGAGGGCCGGAACAATCAGCCCCAGCATTTT. The chain uses TRBV7-8 and TRBJ1-5; D call uncertain. In germline, CDR1 is SGHVS, CDR2 FQNEAQ. V was cut by 2 bases and J by 3 bases, with 14 bases left in between. The CDR3 is 16 residues long.